The clone carrying this T cell receptor beta chain was observed a handful of times. Its target is not known. This sample is part of a study of T cells in Graves' hyperthyroidism and ophthalmopathy. Study-wide points: Most expanded thyroid clonotypes above 0.001 recurred in blood.

With V trimmed by 3 bases and J by 5 bases, 17 bases remained unmatched. CDR1 MGHRA and CDR2 YSYEKL come from the germline V gene. This CDR3 has 19 amino acids. Using RNA transcripts as the source, TCR beta CDR3 regions were amplified. RT-PCR in the first round (using the HTBI primer set) targeted the TCR CDR3. From the multiplex PCR reads, TCRdb called clonotypes with MiXCR, one entry per CDR3 protein. The top ten clones hold approximately 56% of a sample with about 200,000 distinct CDR3 sequences, approximately 16% of them seen once. This sequence was found in a woman aged 45-59 years with Graves' hyperthyroidism. The genes are TRBV4-1 and TRBJ1-5; 9 bases line up with TRBD1. Sequences were obtained from blood. In DNA, the CDR3 is TGCGCCAGCAGCCACCCCACCGGGACAGGGAGGAGGCAGCATCAGCCCCAGCATTTT. Translated, it gives CASSHPTGTGRRQHQPQHF.